These 25 T cell receptor beta chains share one sample of origin, sequenced in a study of T cell repertoires in cytomegalovirus infection. TCRdb called the reads again in MiXCR, with one record for every CDR3 protein. The data contain some 350,000 distinct CDR3 sequences, under 35% of them seen just once; the ten biggest clones take up roughly 20%. Antigens of these TCRs are unknown. The sample was cultured PBMCs, taken from culture after CMV antigen stimulation. The origin of the receptors is a human donor in good health (CMV status not recorded). Some clones in this sample may be carry-over from other donors' samples.

This chain links TRBV5-6 with TRBJ2-7, with D possibly TRBD1 on 5 matching bases. This CDR3 spans 13 amino acids. V dropped 2 bases and J dropped 3 bases, with 9 bases sitting between them. The germline gives CDR1 SGHDT, CDR2 YYEEEE. The CDR3 sequence: CASSFGHLYEQYF. In DNA form, the CDR3 reads TGTGCCAGCAGCTTTGGACACCTCTACGAGCAGTACTTC.

The sample holds a few counts of this clonotype. The V call is TRBV12-3 or TRBV12-4, the J call TRBJ2-2, with TRBD1 as a possible D gene (6 bases). Trimming took 5 bases from V and 0 from J, leaving 10 bases between them. There are 15 residues in the CDR3. Here the CDR3 DNA reads TGTGCCAGCAGTATGACAGGATCGAACACCGGGGAGCTGTTTTTT. This gives the protein CASSMTGSNTGELFF.

This clonotype has a handful of counts. The rearrangement joins TRBV6-1 to TRBJ2-7; 10 nucleotides line up with TRBD1. V was clipped by 6 bases and J by 12 bases; unmatched bases: 14. The CDR3 totals 14 residues. Per the germline V gene, CDR1 is MNHNS and CDR2 is SASEGT. This CDR3 reads CASSQNRDRGFPYF. The DNA of the CDR3 is TGTGCCAGCAGCCAGAACCGGGACAGGGGATTCCCGTACTTC.

J is TRBJ1-5 and V is TRBV30; D is perhaps TRBD1 (5 bases). The CDR3 spans 14 residues. The V end was cut by 0 bases, the J end by 7 bases, with 13 bases between. CDR1 and CDR2 from the germline V gene are GTSNPN and SVGIG (reference sequence). This chain's CDR3 is CAWSVHRGGQPQHF. Written as DNA, the CDR3 is TGTGCCTGGAGTGTACATAGGGGTGGCCAGCCCCAGCATTTT. Full variable domain (remainder filled in from reference TRBV30 and TRBJ1-5): SQTIHQWPATLVQPVGSPLSLECTVEGTSNPNLYWYRQAAGRGLQLLFYSVGIGQISSEVPQNLSASRPQDRQFILSSKKLLLSDSGFYLCAWSVHRGGQPQHFGDGTRLSIL.

This chain's CDR3 is CASSQEMASGGQTQYF. The CDR3 DNA sequence: TGTGCCAGCAGCCAAGAAATGGCTAGCGGGGGTCAGACCCAGTACTTC. The chain is built from TRBV4-2 and TRBJ2-5; 10 nucleotides line up with TRBD2. The V gene end was trimmed by 0 bases and the J gene end by 6 bases; junction bases not matched to a gene: 7. The CDR3 is 16 residues long. Germline values: CDR1 LGHNA, CDR2 YNFKEQ.

The count of this clonotype is one. This chain uses TRBV18 with TRBJ1-2; D perhaps matches TRBD1 (6 bases). The V end was cut by 3 bases, the J end by 7 bases, with 24 bases between. The germline V gene encodes CDR1 KGHSH and CDR2 LQKENI. The CDR3 runs 17 residues. This CDR3 reads CASSPGIDPGTSGGYTF. The CDR3, as DNA: TGTGCCAGCTCACCGGGGATCGACCCCGGGACATCGGGTGGCTACACCTTC.

This clonotype was seen a handful of times. The V gene is TRBV28, the J gene TRBJ1-5; no clear D gene. The CDR3 consists of 15 residues. In germline, CDR1 is MDHEN, CDR2 SYDVKM. Trimming shortened V by 5 bases and J by 3 bases, and 14 bases separated the two germline ends. The CDR3 spells CASSRMGRFNQPQHF. In nucleotides, the CDR3 is TGTGCCAGCAGTAGAATGGGCCGGTTCAATCAGCCCCAGCATTTT.

The rearrangement uses TRBV12-3 or TRBV12-4 and TRBJ2-7; 7 bases are shared with TRBD2. The CDR3 is 15 residues long. V was pared by 1 base and J by 4 bases, with 7 bases of the junction left unmatched. The CDR3 sequence: CASSLGASGFYEQYF. The DNA of the CDR3 is TGTGCCAGCAGTTTAGGAGCTAGCGGATTTTACGAGCAGTACTTC.

The chain employs TRBV5-4 and TRBJ1-6, with TRBD1 matching 12 bases. Trimming cost V 4 bases and J 7 bases; bases outside gene matches: 6. CDR1 SGHNT and CDR2 YYREEE come from the germline V gene (reference sequence). The CDR3 is made up of 16 amino acids. The CDR3, as DNA: TGTGCCAGCAGCCGGGGACAGGGGGCTTTGAATTCACCCCTCCACTTT. It is translated as CASSRGQGALNSPLHF.

As concerns this clonotype: One end of the junction fails to match germline, which may point to a read error. The chain employs TRBV6-6 and TRBJ2-1; D is ambiguous. Germline CDR1 is MNHNY and CDR2 is SVGAGI (reference sequence). CDR3 length equals 14 residues. In DNA form, the CDR3 reads TGTGCCAGCAGACCGCCGGCCGGTCACAATGAGCGGTTCTTC. Amino acid sequence: CASRPPAGHNERFF.

This clonotype was detected a few times. This sequence joins TRBV14 and TRBJ2-3; 11 bases are a match to TRBD2. The V gene's germline CDR1 is SGHDN and CDR2 FVKESK. This CDR3 contains 16 residues. The V and J ends lost 4 bases and 1 base, in that order; junction bases with no gene match: 4. The CDR3 sequence: CASSLAGGYRTDTQYF. The CDR3 DNA sequence: TGTGCCAGCAGCCTAGCGGGGGGGTATCGCACAGATACGCAGTATTTT.

The chain uses TRBV19 and TRBJ1-5; possible D gene TRBD1, 5 bases. This CDR3 spans 14 amino acids. Trimming took off 7 bases at V and 9 bases at J, with 19 bases between the two ends. Germline assignment: CDR1 LNHDA and CDR2 SQIVND (reference sequence). The chain's CDR3 is CASNPGPPLWPQHF. For the CDR3, the DNA is TGTGCCAGTAATCCGGGACCCCCCCTATGGCCCCAGCATTTT. Combining the CDR3 with reference TRBV19 and TRBJ1-5 gives the whole variable domain DGGITQSPKYLFRKEGQNVTLSCEQNLNHDAMYWYRQDPGQGLRLIYYSQIVNDFQKGDIAEGYSVSREKKESFPLTVTSAQKNPTAFYLCASNPGPPLWPQHFGDGTRLSIL.

A single count supports this clonotype. This chain connects TRBV6-5 to TRBJ2-7; maybe TRBD1 (6 bases). CDR3 length: 14 amino acids. Trimming removed 3 bases at V and 3 bases at J, with 12 bases between. Germline CDR1 and CDR2: MNHEY and SVGAGI. The CDR3 bases are TGTGCCAGCAGTTATACAGGGAACGGCTACGAGCAGTACTTC. Translated, it gives CASSYTGNGYEQYF.

The table lists this clonotype with a count of one. The CDR3 here is CATSDSGGPSGSYNEQFF. For the CDR3, the DNA is TGTGCCACCAGTGATTCTGGAGGTCCCAGCGGCTCCTACAATGAGCAGTTCTTC. The V call is TRBV24-1, the J call TRBJ2-1; TRBD2 might be the D (5 bases). V was trimmed by 2 bases and J by 0 bases, leaving 16 bases between them. Germline CDR1 reads KGHDR; CDR2 reads SFDVKD. The CDR3 is 18 amino acids.

The rearrangement links TRBV4-1 to TRBJ1-1; TRBD1 matches at 7 bases. The CDR3 spans 14 residues. Trimming at V came to 4 bases and at J to 1 base, leaving 3 bases not matched to a gene. Germline CDR1 reads MGHRA; CDR2 reads YSYEKL. The DNA of the CDR3 is TGCGCCAGCAGCCCGGGACAGACGAACACTGAAGCTTTCTTT. Translated: CASSPGQTNTEAFF.

This chain uses TRBV27 with TRBJ1-6; 7 bases match TRBD1. V shed 3 bases and J 7 bases; nucleotides not matched to a gene: 3. The CDR3 sequence is 14 residues long. CDR1 MNHEY and CDR2 SMNVEV come from the germline V gene (reference sequence). The CDR3 bases are TGTGCCAGCAGTTTTCAGGGGGTGAATTCACCCCTCCACTTT. It is translated as CASSFQGVNSPLHF.

This clonotype was detected only a few times. The gene calls are TRBV12-3 or TRBV12-4 and TRBJ1-1; perhaps TRBD1 as D (5 bases). The CDR3 runs 15 residues. Trimming removed 2 bases at V and 5 bases at J, with 15 bases between. The CDR3 DNA reads as TGTGCCAGCAGTTTAAAAGCAGGGAGGGGAACTGAAGCTTTCTTT. Its translation is CASSLKAGRGTEAFF.

V and J are TRBV7-2 and TRBJ2-1; no clear D gene. This CDR3 has 16 residues. Germline CDR1 reads SGHTA; CDR2 reads FQGNSA. V lost 5 bases to trimming and J lost 0 bases, with 14 bases between them. The CDR3: CASSIPTQSSYNEQFF. The CDR3 DNA follows: TGTGCCAGCAGCATTCCTACCCAGAGCTCCTACAATGAGCAGTTCTTC.

V is TRBV3-1 and J is TRBJ1-1; D not resolved. Germline V gene lookup returns CDR1 LGHDT and CDR2 YNNKEL (reference sequence). CDR3 length: 16 residues. V dropped 0 bases and J dropped 1 base, with 12 bases sitting between them. The chain's CDR3 is CASSQDSWVGNTEAFF. CDR3 DNA sequence: TGTGCCAGCAGCCAAGATAGCTGGGTTGGGAACACTGAAGCTTTCTTT.

This clonotype has a handful of counts. The chain joins TRBV7-9 to TRBJ1-5, with 9 nucleotides matching TRBD1. Germline-derived CDR1 and CDR2 are SEHNR and FQNEAQ (reference sequence). The CDR3 extends over 16 amino acids. Trimming removed 5 bases from V and 5 bases from J; junction bases left unmatched: 10. This CDR3 is CASSPLGTGRDQPQHF. Written as DNA, the CDR3 is TGTGCCAGCAGCCCTTTGGGGACAGGGAGGGATCAGCCCCAGCATTTT.

There are many counts of this clonotype. This chain joins TRBV7-2 and TRBJ1-1; D unclear. The CDR3 runs 15 residues. Germline V gene lookup returns CDR1 SGHTA and CDR2 FQGNSA. The V end lost 1 base, the J end lost 4 bases, and 13 bases lay between the germline ends. Here the CDR3 reads CASSLGEGSPTEAFF. CDR3 in DNA: TGTGCCAGCAGCTTAGGGGAAGGGTCCCCCACTGAAGCTTTCTTT.

This clonotype was observed once. This chain connects TRBV20-1 to TRBJ1-2; weak D call: TRBD1 (6 bases). Germline-derived CDR1 and CDR2 are DFQATT and SNEGSKA (reference sequence). The V end was cut by 5 bases, the J end by 4 bases, with 11 bases between. There are 12 residues in the CDR3. CDR3 nucleotide sequence: TGCAGTGCTGAGGGACACTCCTATGGCTACACCTTC. It is translated as CSAEGHSYGYTF.

The V and J genes are TRBV19 and TRBJ1-1; 9 bases align to TRBD1. V lost 5 bases and J lost 6; bases outside the gene matches: 10. Germline-derived CDR1 and CDR2 are LNHDA and SQIVND (reference sequence). This CDR3 is 15 amino acids long. The CDR3 region is CASSARQGVKAEAFF. The CDR3 nucleotides are TGTGCCAGTAGTGCCCGACAGGGGGTCAAGGCTGAAGCTTTCTTT.

There are a few counts of this clonotype. The chain has TRBV19 and TRBJ2-7; 9 bases match TRBD1. Germline V gene lookup returns CDR1 LNHDA and CDR2 SQIVND (reference sequence). This CDR3 region has 15 residues. The ends lost 6 bases at V and 3 bases at J; junction bases unmatched: 9. The CDR3 nucleotides read TGTGCCAGTAGATCGGGACAGGGAAGTAACTACGAGCAGTACTTC. Encoded protein: CASRSGQGSNYEQYF. Drawing the rest from reference TRBV19 and TRBJ2-7, the complete variable domain is DGGITQSPKYLFRKEGQNVTLSCEQNLNHDAMYWYRQDPGQGLRLIYYSQIVNDFQKGDIAEGYSVSREKKESFPLTVTSAQKNPTAFYLCASRSGQGSNYEQYFGPGTRLTVT.

This clonotype was seen a handful of times. The chain is built from TRBV20-1 and TRBJ2-1; D is possibly TRBD2 (5 bases). The CDR3 runs 14 residues. Trimming took 3 bases from V and 9 from J, leaving 18 bases between them. The germline V gene encodes CDR1 DFQATT and CDR2 SNEGSKA (reference sequence). CDR3 amino acids: CSARWVSDLVEQFF. In nucleotides, the CDR3 is TGCAGTGCTAGGTGGGTTAGCGATCTGGTTGAGCAGTTCTTC.